This T cell receptor (beta chain) derives from a study of T-cell reconstitution after alpha-beta-depleted transplantation in children. Of note for this clonotype: Its matching antigen is unknown.

Researchers prepared the TCRbeta library using unique molecular identifiers, the study reports. One entry per CDR3 protein results from TCRdb running MiXCR on the PCR reads. In the table there are about 980,000 distinct CDR3 sequences, about 29% of which are singletons. The CDR3 is 15 residues long. CDR1 and CDR2 (germline): SGHDT, YYEEEE. Trimming stripped 4 bases from V and 8 bases from J, with 19 bases between. Findings of the study overall: Several hundred rapidly expanded clones from non-depleted graft cells reportedly supplied alpha-beta T cells about two months post-transplant.

Here the sequenced sample was PBMCs, mostly from graft donor cells, taken 360 days after TCRalphabeta/CD19-depleted stem cell transplant. J is TRBJ2-4 and V is TRBV5-6; D perhaps matches TRBD2 (6 bases). The sequence came from a boy in the first two years of life who had a stem cell transplant for SCID, so the T cells may come from the graft donor. The CDR3 reads CASSRTGTGQDIQYF. CDR3 nucleotide sequence: TGTGCCAGCAGCAGGACCGGGACTGGCCAAGACATTCAGTACTTC.